The source of this TCR beta chain is a study of T cell repertoires in cytomegalovirus infection. Study summary: Selection of CMV epitopes for the study included recently identified HLA-C-restricted and well-studied HLA-B-restricted ones.

This clonotype turned up a few times. Its antigen is currently unknown. MiXCR, applied by TCRdb to the reads, yields one record per CDR3 protein. The data hold about 920,000 distinct CDR3 sequences, with around 32% observed a single time. This sample comprised cultured CD8+ T cells from PBMCs, obtained from culture after CMV antigen stimulation. The sequence was obtained from a human donor in good health (CMV status not recorded). Some clones in this sample may be carry-over from other donors' samples.

The CDR3 DNA is TGTGCCATCAGGACGGACAGGGAAAAGGGCTACACCTTC. This gives the protein CAIRTDREKGYTF. V and J are TRBV10-3 and TRBJ1-2, with 8 bases fitting TRBD1. The ends lost 6 bases at V and 8 bases at J; junction bases unmatched: 8. The CDR3 covers 13 residues. The germline V gene has CDR1 ENHRY and CDR2 SYGVKD.